This T cell receptor beta chain was captured by sequencing in a study of shared clonotypes between healthy human individuals. For the study at large: Each donor had three CD4 naive, three CD4 memory, two CD8 naive and one CD8 memory plate.

Measured with immunoSEQ multiplex PCR; TCRdb has only the in-frame clones, and not every one. Of some 1 million clones in the sample, approximately 70% are singletons; the top ten hold approximately 1.5%. Regarding the study as a whole: Naive subsets generally had larger estimated richness than memory subsets. Some naive CD4 clonotypes, roughly 5%, turned up in common across several donors.

With regard to this clone: Its antigen is not identified.

This CDR3 has 15 amino acids. V lost 4 bases, J lost 10 bases, and 18 bases lay in between. Germline V lookup: CDR1 SGHDT, CDR2 YYEEEE. Sequencing used memory CD4+ T cells sorted from blood. The subset here: CD45RA-negative fraction. The clonotype originates from a man aged 18 to 30 in good health. The chain has TRBV5-6 and TRBJ1-6, with D perhaps matching TRBD1 (5 bases). DNA for the CDR3: TGTGCCAGCAGCCGGGACCGGAATATCATCTCACCCCTCCACTTT. Translation: CASSRDRNIISPLHF.